The 21 T cell receptor beta chains below were found in one sample sequenced in a study of blood T cell repertoires in COVID-19. Data came from immunoSEQ multiplex PCR; TCRdb stores just in-frame clones and leaves some out. The table has about 270,000 clones, around 81% seen once; the top ten hold less than 4.5%. The sequencing sample was made of peripheral blood. The receptors were sampled from a woman between 45 and 60 years old with active or convalescent COVID-19.

The rearrangement links TRBV28 to TRBJ2-7; a possible D gene is TRBD2 (6 bases). Germline CDR1 is MDHEN and CDR2 is SYDVKM. This CDR3 has 13 residues. V shed 3 bases and J shed 3 bases, with 9 bases lying between them. CDR3 in DNA: TGTGCCAGCAGTTTTTCGGGGGTCTACGAGCAGTACTTC. Encoded protein: CASSFSGVYEQYF.

This chain joins TRBV19 and TRBJ1-1; possible D gene TRBD1, 6 bases. Germline V gene data show CDR1 as LNHDA and CDR2 as SQIVND (reference sequence). V was clipped by 6 bases and J by 1 base, with 15 bases between them. This CDR3 is 15 amino acids long. This CDR3 is CASSWDMGENTEAFF. CDR3 nucleotide sequence: TGTGCCAGTAGCTGGGACATGGGTGAGAACACTGAAGCTTTCTTT.

This clone was counted at least ten times. The rearrangement uses TRBV19 and TRBJ2-7, with 8 bases aligning to TRBD2. After removal of 3 bases from V and 4 bases from J, the junction contained 5 bases not matched to a gene. The CDR3 extends over 14 amino acids. CDR1 is LNHDA, CDR2 SQIVND, per germline (reference sequence). CDR3 in amino acids: CASSIQAGAYEQYF. CDR3 nucleotide sequence: TGTGCCAGTAGTATTCAAGCGGGGGCATACGAGCAGTACTTC.

This clone has ten or more counts. V usage is TRBV12-5 and J usage is TRBJ2-3; 7 bases are shared with TRBD1. The CDR3 covers 15 residues. J gave up 0 bases and V 7 bases, and 7 bases lay outside the gene matches. Germline loops: CDR1 LGHNT, CDR2 FRNRAP. Here the CDR3 reads CASALGTASTDTQYF. The CDR3 DNA reads as TGTGCTAGTGCCCTAGGGACAGCCAGCACAGATACGCAGTATTTT.

As concerns this clone: At one of its ends the junction is not consistent with the germline gene, which may arise from a read error. This chain links TRBV10-3 with TRBJ1-6; 8 nucleotides match TRBD1. The CDR3 loop spans 15 amino acids. The germline V gene has CDR1 ENHRY and CDR2 SYGVKD. The DNA for the CDR3 is TGTGCCATCAGGGAGTTGGACAGGGAACATTCACCCCTCCACTTT. Translation gives CAIRELDREHSPLHF.

The sample holds a few counts of this clone. The CDR3 sequence is CASSRTGQVSYEQYF. CDR3 nucleotide sequence: TGTGCCAGCAGCCGCACGGGACAGGTCTCCTACGAGCAGTACTTC. The V and J genes are TRBV9 and TRBJ2-7, with 8 positions matching TRBD1. The CDR3 covers 15 residues. Losses at the gene ends were 4 bases for V and 0 bases for J; bases not matched to a gene: 6. The V gene's germline CDR1 is SGDLS and CDR2 YYNGEE.

The chain carries TRBV28 and TRBJ1-6; 7 nucleotides agree with TRBD1. CDR3 length equals 15 residues. V lost 3 bases to trimming and J lost 7 bases; unmatched junction nucleotides: 6. The germline gives CDR1 MDHEN, CDR2 SYDVKM. In DNA form, the CDR3 reads TGTGCCAGCAGTTTCAAGGGACAGCCAAATTCACCCCTCCACTTT. Amino acids: CASSFKGQPNSPLHF.

This chain joins TRBV19 and TRBJ1-2; D is ambiguous. V gave up 4 bases and J gave up 6 bases, with 15 bases separating them. The CDR3 extends over 14 amino acids. CDR1 is LNHDA and CDR2 is SQIVND in the germline V gene (reference sequence). The DNA for the CDR3 is TGTGCCAGTAGTAGGAGGAACCGACCGAATGGCTACACCTTC. It translates to CASSRRNRPNGYTF.

The chain combines TRBV28 with TRBJ2-3; 10 bases are shared with TRBD2. The CDR3 has 15 amino acids. V was clipped by 6 bases and J by 0 bases; unmatched bases: 3. The germline V gene encodes CDR1 MDHEN and CDR2 SYDVKM. The CDR3 sequence is CASRTSGISTDTQYF. The DNA of the CDR3 is TGTGCCAGCAGAACTAGCGGGATCAGCACAGATACGCAGTATTTT.

The V gene is TRBV29-1, the J gene TRBJ2-3, with 7 bases fitting TRBD2. The CDR3 length is 13 residues. Germline loops: CDR1 SQVTM, CDR2 ANQGSEA. J lost 2 bases, V lost 5 bases, and 4 bases had no gene match. CDR3 amino acids: CSVKTSSTDTQYF. As DNA, the CDR3 is TGCAGCGTTAAGACTAGCTCCACAGATACGCAGTATTTT.

The chain has TRBV18 and TRBJ2-1; TRBD1 is a possible D gene (6 bases). Germline V gives CDR1 KGHSH, CDR2 LQKENI. The length of the CDR3 is 13 residues. V was shortened by 4 bases and J by 4 bases, with 8 bases between the two germline ends. CDR3 bases: TGTGCCAGCTCACTCGGACAGTACAATGAGCAGTTCTTC. It specifies CASSLGQYNEQFF.

Points on this clone: Other DNA sequences in the sample encode the same CDR3. This chain links TRBV5-1 with TRBJ2-7; perhaps TRBD1 as D (5 bases). The germline V and J ends were trimmed by 1 base and 0 bases, with 8 bases remaining between them. Germline loops: CDR1 SGHRS, CDR2 YFSETQ. The CDR3 length is 14 residues. CDR3 sequence reads: CASSLYRSSYEQYF. CDR3 DNA: TGCGCCAGCAGCTTGTACAGGAGCTCCTACGAGCAGTACTTC. The full variable domain, with the rest looked up from reference TRBV5-1 and TRBJ2-7, is KAGVTQTPRYLIKTRGQQVTLSCSPISGHRSVSWYQQTPGQGLQFLFEYFSETQRNKGNFPGRFSGRQFSNSRSEMNVSTLELGDSALYLCASSLYRSSYEQYFGPGTRLTVT.

V is TRBV12-3 or TRBV12-4 and J is TRBJ1-1; TRBD1 agrees at 7 bases. There are 13 residues in the CDR3. Unmatched junction bases numbered 9, after V lost 6 bases and J lost 8 bases. CDR3 sequence reads: CASRGGQSTEAFF. The CDR3 DNA sequence: TGTGCCAGCAGGGGGGGACAGAGCACCGAAGCTTTCTTT.

The J gene is TRBJ1-2, the V gene TRBV4-2; D call uncertain. CDR3 length: 15 residues. V was shortened by 0 bases and J by 3 bases, with 11 bases between the two germline ends. Germline lookup yields CDR1 LGHNA and CDR2 YNFKEQ. For the CDR3, the DNA is TGTGCCAGCAGCCAAGATCTGGGCACCTACTATGGCTACACCTTC. Protein: CASSQDLGTYYGYTF.

This chain joins TRBV14 and TRBJ1-2; TRBD1 might be the D (5 bases). CDR1 and CDR2 (germline): SGHDN, FVKESK. The CDR3 is 14 amino acids. The ends were cut back, 1 base at V and 2 bases at J, with 8 bases in the middle. The CDR3 coding sequence is TGTGCCAGCAGCCAAGGACAGTTCAACTATGGCTACACCTTC. It is translated as CASSQGQFNYGYTF.

V and J are TRBV20-1 and TRBJ2-1, with D possibly matching TRBD2 (6 bases). The CDR3 is made up of 15 amino acids. Germline lookup yields CDR1 DFQATT and CDR2 SNEGSKA (reference sequence). With 3 bases removed from V and 3 bases from J, the gap between germline ends came to 15 bases. The CDR3 region is CSASQLADYYNEQFF. The CDR3 DNA reads TGCAGTGCTAGTCAACTAGCCGACTACTACAATGAGCAGTTCTTC.

In this sample, this clone turned up a few times. J is TRBJ2-2 and V is TRBV13; 9 bases are a match to TRBD2. The CDR3 consists of 19 residues. The V segment lost 1 base and the J segment 3 bases; nucleotides outside the gene matches: 12. The germline V gene has CDR1 PRHDT and CDR2 FYEKMQ (reference sequence). In DNA, the CDR3 is TGTGCCAGCAGCTTAGCCCCTAGGTGGCTAGCGGGGCACACCGGGGAGCTGTTTTTT. Protein product: CASSLAPRWLAGHTGELFF.

V usage is TRBV7-6 and J usage is TRBJ2-1, with 11 bases fitting TRBD2. CDR1 SGHVS and CDR2 FNYEAQ come from the germline V gene. The V segment lost 6 bases and the J segment 4 bases; nucleotides outside the gene matches: 8. The CDR3 runs to 16 residues. DNA of the CDR3: TGTGCCAGCAGACCTCTAGCGGGAGGAAAATACAATGAGCAGTTCTTC. The encoded protein is CASRPLAGGKYNEQFF.

This clone occurred a few times. The rearrangement links TRBV9 to TRBJ1-2; D possibly corresponds to TRBD1 (5 bases). CDR1 and CDR2 (germline): SGDLS, YYNGEE. With 4 bases removed from V and 10 bases from J, the gap between germline ends came to 20 bases. The CDR3 totals 14 residues. The CDR3 loop is CASSPQGATMVYTF. For the CDR3, the DNA is TGTGCCAGCAGCCCCCAGGGTGCTACTATGGTCTACACCTTC.

The rearrangement links TRBV6-5 to TRBJ2-7; 7 positions agree with TRBD2. In germline, CDR1 is MNHEY, CDR2 SVGAGI. Unmatched junction bases numbered 9, after V lost 7 bases and J lost 3 bases. The CDR3 has 14 residues. The CDR3 here is CASTSGGEGYEQYF. CDR3 nucleotide sequence: TGTGCCAGCACCTCGGGGGGAGAGGGCTACGAGCAGTACTTC.

The V gene is TRBV5-1, the J gene TRBJ1-4; TRBD1 matches 7 bases. Germline V lookup: CDR1 SGHRS, CDR2 YFSETQ. The trim removed 7 bases at V and 2 bases at J, leaving 5 bases unmatched. CDR3 size: 14 residues. This CDR3 is CASRGQSTNEKLFF. As DNA, the CDR3 is TGCGCCAGCCGGGGACAGTCCACTAATGAAAAACTGTTTTTT.